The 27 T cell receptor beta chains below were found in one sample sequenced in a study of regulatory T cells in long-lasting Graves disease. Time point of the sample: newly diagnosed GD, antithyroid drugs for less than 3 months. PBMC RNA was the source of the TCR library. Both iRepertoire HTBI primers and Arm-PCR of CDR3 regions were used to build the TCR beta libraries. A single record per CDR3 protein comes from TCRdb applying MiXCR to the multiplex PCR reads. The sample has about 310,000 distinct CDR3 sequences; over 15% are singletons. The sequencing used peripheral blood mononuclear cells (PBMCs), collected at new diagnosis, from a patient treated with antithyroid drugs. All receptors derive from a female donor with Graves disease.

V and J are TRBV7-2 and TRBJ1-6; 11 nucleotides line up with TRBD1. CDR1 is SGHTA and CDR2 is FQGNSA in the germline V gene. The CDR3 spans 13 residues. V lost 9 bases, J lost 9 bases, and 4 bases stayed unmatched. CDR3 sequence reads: CASGGTGGSPLHF. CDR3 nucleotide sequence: TGTGCCAGTGGGGGGACAGGGGGTTCACCCCTCCACTTT.

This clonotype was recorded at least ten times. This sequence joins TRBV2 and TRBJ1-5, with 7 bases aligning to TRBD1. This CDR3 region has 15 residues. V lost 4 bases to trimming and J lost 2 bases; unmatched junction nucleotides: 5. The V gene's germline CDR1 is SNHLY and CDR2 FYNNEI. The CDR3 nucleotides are TGTGCCAGCAGTGGAGACAGGGTGGGCAATCAGCCCCAGCATTTT. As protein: CASSGDRVGNQPQHF.

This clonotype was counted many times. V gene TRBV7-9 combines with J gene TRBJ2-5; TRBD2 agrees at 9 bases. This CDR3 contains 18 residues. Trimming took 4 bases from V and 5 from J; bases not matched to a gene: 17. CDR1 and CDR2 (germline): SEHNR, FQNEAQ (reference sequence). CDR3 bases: TGTGCCAGCAGCTCCTCCCGGTTTGGCGGGAGGGCCAAGGAGACCCAGTACTTC. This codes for CASSSSRFGGRAKETQYF.

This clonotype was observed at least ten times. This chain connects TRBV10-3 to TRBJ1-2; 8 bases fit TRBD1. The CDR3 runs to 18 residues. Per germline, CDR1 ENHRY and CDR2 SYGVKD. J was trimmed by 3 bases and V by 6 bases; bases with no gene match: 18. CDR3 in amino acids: CAISDPGQGMDLDYGYTF. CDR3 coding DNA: TGTGCCATCAGCGATCCCGGACAGGGTATGGACCTGGACTATGGCTACACCTTC.

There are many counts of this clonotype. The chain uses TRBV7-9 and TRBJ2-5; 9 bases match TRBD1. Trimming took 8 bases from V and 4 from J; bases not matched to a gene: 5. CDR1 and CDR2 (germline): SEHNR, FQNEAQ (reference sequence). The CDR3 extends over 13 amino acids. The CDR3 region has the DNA TGTGCCAGCCATGGGACAGGGAGAGAGACCCAGTACTTC. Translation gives CASHGTGRETQYF.

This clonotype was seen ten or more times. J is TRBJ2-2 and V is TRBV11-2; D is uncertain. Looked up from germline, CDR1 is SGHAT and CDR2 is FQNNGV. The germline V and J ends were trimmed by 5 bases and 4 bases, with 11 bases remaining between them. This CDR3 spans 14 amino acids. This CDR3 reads CASSKYHFTGELFF. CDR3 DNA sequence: TGTGCCAGCAGCAAATATCATTTCACCGGGGAGCTGTTTTTT.

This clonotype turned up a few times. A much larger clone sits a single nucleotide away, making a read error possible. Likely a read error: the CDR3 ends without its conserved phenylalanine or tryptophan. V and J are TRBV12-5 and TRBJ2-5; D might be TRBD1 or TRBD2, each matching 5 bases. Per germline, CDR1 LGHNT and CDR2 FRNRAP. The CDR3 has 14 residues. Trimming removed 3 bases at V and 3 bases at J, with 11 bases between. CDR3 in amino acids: CASGLGDGEETQYL. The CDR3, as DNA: TGTGCTAGTGGTTTAGGGGACGGAGAAGAGACCCAGTACCTC.

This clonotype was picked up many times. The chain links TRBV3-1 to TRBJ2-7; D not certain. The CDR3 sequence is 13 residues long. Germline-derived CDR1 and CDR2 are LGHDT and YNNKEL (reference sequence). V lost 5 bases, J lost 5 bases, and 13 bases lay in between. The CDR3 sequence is CASSKRSDNEQYF. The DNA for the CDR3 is TGTGCCAGCAGCAAACGAAGTGATAACGAGCAGTACTTC.

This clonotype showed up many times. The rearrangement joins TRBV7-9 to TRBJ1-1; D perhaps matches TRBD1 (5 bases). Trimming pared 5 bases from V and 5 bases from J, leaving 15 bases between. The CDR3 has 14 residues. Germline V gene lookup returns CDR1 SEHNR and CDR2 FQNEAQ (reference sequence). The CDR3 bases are TGTGCCAGCAGCCCGATCTGGGGGAGGACTGAAGCTTTCTTT. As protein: CASSPIWGRTEAFF.

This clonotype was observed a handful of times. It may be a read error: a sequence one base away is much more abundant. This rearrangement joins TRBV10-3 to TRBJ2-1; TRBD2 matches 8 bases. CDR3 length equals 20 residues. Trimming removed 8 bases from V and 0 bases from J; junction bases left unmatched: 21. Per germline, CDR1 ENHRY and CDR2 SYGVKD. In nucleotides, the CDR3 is TGTGCCATCGGTGCTCTGACTAGCGAGATCTCGGCCGCCTCCTACAATGAGCAGTTCTTC. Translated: CAIGALTSEISAASYNEQFF.

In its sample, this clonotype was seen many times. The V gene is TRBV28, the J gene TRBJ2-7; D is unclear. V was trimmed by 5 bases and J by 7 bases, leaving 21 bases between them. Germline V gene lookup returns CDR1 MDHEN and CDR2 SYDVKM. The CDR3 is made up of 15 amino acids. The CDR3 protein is CASSVPPGAAGEQYF. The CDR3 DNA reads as TGTGCCAGCAGTGTCCCCCCAGGAGCAGCTGGGGAGCAGTACTTC.

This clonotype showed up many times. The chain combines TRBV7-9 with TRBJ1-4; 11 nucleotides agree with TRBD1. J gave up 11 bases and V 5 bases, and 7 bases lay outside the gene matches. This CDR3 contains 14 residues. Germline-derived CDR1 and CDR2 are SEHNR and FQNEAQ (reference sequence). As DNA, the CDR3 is TGTGCCAGCAGCCCGGGACAGGGGGTGCGGAAACTGTTTTTT. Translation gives CASSPGQGVRKLFF.

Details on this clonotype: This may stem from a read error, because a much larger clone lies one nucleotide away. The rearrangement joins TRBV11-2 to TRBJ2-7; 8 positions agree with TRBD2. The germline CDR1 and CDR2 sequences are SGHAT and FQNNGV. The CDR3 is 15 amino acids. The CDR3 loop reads CAGSILAGSSYEQYF. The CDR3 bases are TGTGCCGGCAGCATTTTAGCGGGAAGCTCCTACGAGCAGTACTTC.

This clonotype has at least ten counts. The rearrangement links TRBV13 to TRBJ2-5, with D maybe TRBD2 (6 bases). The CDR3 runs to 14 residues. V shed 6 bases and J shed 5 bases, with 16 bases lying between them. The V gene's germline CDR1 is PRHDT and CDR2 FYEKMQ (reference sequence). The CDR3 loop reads CASSLSTRSETQYF. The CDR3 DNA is TGTGCCAGCAGTCTGTCGACTAGGAGCGAGACCCAGTACTTC.

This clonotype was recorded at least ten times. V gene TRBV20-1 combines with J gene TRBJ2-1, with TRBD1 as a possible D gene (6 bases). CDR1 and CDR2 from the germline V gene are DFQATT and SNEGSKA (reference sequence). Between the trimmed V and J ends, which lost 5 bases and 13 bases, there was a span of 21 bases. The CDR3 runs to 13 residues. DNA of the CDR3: TGCAGTGCTGTAGAGAGTAGGGGGAGTAGACAGTTCTTC. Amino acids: CSAVESRGSRQFF.

CDR3 in amino acids: CASSRGPTDTQYF. The CDR3 nucleotides are TGTGCCAGTAGTAGGGGACCCACAGATACGCAGTATTTT. This rearrangement joins TRBV19 to TRBJ2-3; either TRBD1 or TRBD2 may supply D (5 bases each). The CDR3 contains 13 residues. CDR1 and CDR2 from the germline V gene are LNHDA and SQIVND (reference sequence). Trimming shortened V by 4 bases and J by 2 bases, and 7 bases separated the two germline ends.

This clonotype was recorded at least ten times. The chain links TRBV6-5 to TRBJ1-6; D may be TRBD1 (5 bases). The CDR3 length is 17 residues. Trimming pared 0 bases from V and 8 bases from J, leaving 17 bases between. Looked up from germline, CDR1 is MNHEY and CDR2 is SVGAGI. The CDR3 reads CASSYSKLGGRDSPLHF. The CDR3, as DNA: TGTGCCAGCAGTTACTCGAAATTGGGGGGGAGAGATTCACCCCTCCACTTT.

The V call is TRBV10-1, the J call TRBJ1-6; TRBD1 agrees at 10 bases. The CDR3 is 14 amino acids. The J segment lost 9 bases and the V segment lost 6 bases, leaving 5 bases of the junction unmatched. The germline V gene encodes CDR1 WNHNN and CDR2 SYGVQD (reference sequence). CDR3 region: CASSSGTGASPLHF. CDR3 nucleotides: TGCGCCAGCAGCTCCGGGACAGGGGCTTCACCCCTCCACTTT.

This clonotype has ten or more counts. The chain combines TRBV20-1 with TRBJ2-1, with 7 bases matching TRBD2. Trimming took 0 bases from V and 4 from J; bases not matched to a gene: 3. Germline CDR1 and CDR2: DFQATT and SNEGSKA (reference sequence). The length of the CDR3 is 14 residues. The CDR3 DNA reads TGCAGTGCTAGAGATCCGCGGGGGTACAATGAGCAGTTCTTC. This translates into CSARDPRGYNEQFF.

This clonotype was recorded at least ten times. In DNA, the CDR3 is TGTGCCAGCAGCCCCCGACTAGCGGGAGGACCCTACGAGCAGTACTTC. It encodes CASSPRLAGGPYEQYF. The chain joins TRBV7-8 to TRBJ2-7; TRBD2 matches 13 bases. In germline, CDR1 is SGHVS, CDR2 FQNEAQ. The CDR3 loop spans 16 amino acids. The V gene end was trimmed by 5 bases and the J gene end by 2 bases; junction bases not matched to a gene: 6.

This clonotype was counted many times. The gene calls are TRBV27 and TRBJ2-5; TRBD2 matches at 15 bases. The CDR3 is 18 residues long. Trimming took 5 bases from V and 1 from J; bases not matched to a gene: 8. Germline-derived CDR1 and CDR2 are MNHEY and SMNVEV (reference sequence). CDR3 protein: CASSGRGLAGGTQETQYF. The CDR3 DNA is TGTGCCAGCAGTGGAAGGGGACTAGCGGGAGGTACCCAAGAGACCCAGTACTTC.

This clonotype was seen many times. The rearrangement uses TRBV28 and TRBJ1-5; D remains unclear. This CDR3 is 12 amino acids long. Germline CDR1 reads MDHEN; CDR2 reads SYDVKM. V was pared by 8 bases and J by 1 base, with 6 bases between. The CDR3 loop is CASATSNQPQHF. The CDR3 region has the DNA TGTGCCAGCGCTACAAGCAATCAGCCCCAGCATTTT.

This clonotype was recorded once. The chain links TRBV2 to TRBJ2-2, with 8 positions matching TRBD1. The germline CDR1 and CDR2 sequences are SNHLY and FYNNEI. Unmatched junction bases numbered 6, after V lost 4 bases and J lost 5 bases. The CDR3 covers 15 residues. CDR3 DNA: TGTGCCAGCAGTGCAGGACAGGGATGGACCGGGGAGCTGTTTTTT. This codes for CASSAGQGWTGELFF.

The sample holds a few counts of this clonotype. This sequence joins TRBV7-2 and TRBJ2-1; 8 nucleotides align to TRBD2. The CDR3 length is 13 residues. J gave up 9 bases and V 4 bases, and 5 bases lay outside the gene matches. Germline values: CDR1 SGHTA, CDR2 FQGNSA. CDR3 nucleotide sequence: TGTGCCAGCAGCTGGACTAGCACGGGTGAGCAGTTCTTC. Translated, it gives CASSWTSTGEQFF.

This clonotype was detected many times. In DNA, the CDR3 is TGTGCCATCAGGGCTAGCGGGCCTCAAGAGACCCAGTACTTC. Translating it yields CAIRASGPQETQYF. The chain couples TRBV10-3 to TRBJ2-5; 8 nucleotides line up with TRBD2. The CDR3 spans 14 residues. Germline V gives CDR1 ENHRY, CDR2 SYGVKD. J lost 2 bases, V lost 6 bases, and 5 bases had no gene match.

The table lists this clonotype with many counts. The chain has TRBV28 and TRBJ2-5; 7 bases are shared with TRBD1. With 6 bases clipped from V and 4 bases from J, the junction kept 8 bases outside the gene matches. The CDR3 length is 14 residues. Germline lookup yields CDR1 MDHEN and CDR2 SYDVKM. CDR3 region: CASSPLRQGETQYF. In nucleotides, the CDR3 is TGTGCCAGCAGCCCCTTACGACAGGGAGAGACCCAGTACTTC.

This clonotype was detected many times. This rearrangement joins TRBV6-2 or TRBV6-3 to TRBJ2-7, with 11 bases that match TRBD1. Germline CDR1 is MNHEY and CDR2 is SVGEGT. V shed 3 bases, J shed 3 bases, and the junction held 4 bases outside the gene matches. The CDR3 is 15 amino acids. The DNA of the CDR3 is TGTGCCAGCAGTTATTCCGGGACAGGGGGCTACGAGCAGTACTTC. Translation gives CASSYSGTGGYEQYF.